These T cell receptor beta chains were read from a single sample in a study of metastatic and nonmetastatic thyroid tumors. TCRdb re-called clones via MiXCR from the PCR reads. The table records about 17,000 clones, approximately 25% of them present only once. Sequenced input: tumor tissue. The receptors stem from a female donor with papillary thyroid cancer or a benign thyroid nodule (not recorded which). Some clones in this sample may be carry-over from other donors' samples. The CDR3 runs from the conserved cysteine through the conserved F or W. The D gene is left open where the match is weak. Rows give clone size only sometimes, using once, few, many, or a class for an expanded clone.

>TRBD1|once|TRBJ1-4|TRBV7-9
TGTGCCAGCAGCAGCGGGACAGGGACGGACGAAAAACTGTTTTTT
CASSSGTGTDEKLFF
>TRBD2|medium-sized|TRBJ2-7|TRBV20-1
TGCAGTGCTAGGAGCGGGGGGCCTTACGAGCAGTACTTC
CSARSGGPYEQYF
>.|many|TRBJ1-1|TRBV20-1
TGCAGTGCTAGAGTTAACACTGAAGCTTTCTTT
CSARVNTEAFF
>.|large|TRBJ1-2|TRBV6-1
TGTGCCAGCAGCCCCGGCCCCAACTATGGCTACACCTTC
CASSPGPNYGYTF
>.|.|TRBJ2-2|TRBV5-1
TGCGCCAGCAGCTTGGTTTCAGGGGAAACCGGGGAGCTGTTTTTT
CASSLVSGETGELFF
>TRBD2|few|TRBJ2-3|TRBV25-1
TGTGCTCCGGGGGGGGAGGGGCGAACGGGCACTCGCACATATACGCAGTATTTT
CAPGGEGRTGTRTYTQYF
>.|many|TRBJ2-3|TRBV27
TGTGCCAGCAGTTATGGAGATACGCAGTATTTT
CASSYGDTQYF
>TRBD2|.|TRBJ2-3|TRBV20-1
TGCAGTGCCACGAGTGCTAGCGGGGGGAATCGTGCTAGCACAGATACGCAGTATTTT
CSATSASGGNRASTDTQYF
>TRBD1|many|TRBJ2-7|TRBV28
TGTGCCAGCAGTCGGACAGGGAGCTCCTACGAGCAGTACTTC
CASSRTGSSYEQYF
>.|many|TRBJ2-3|TRBV20-1
TGCAGTGCTAGTACGGAACAGAGCACAGATACGCAGTATTTT
CSASTEQSTDTQYF
>TRBD2|.|TRBJ2-3|TRBV7-6
TGTGCCAGCAGCGTCCCGACTAGCGTTAGGGCCCGAGCAGATACGCAGTATTTT
CASSVPTSVRARADTQYF
>TRBD2|.|TRBJ2-7|TRBV20-1
TGCAGTGCTAGAGATAGTGGGACTAGCGACGAGCAGTACTTC
CSARDSGTSDEQYF
>.|many|TRBJ2-7|TRBV5-1
TGCGCCAGCAGCCCAGCGGACACCTACGAGCAGTACTTC
CASSPADTYEQYF
>TRBD2|.|TRBJ2-7|TRBV20-1
TGCAGTTCTAGGTCGCAGCGGGAGGGATACGAGCAGCACTTC
CSSRSQREGYEQHF
>.|.|TRBJ2-7|TRBV5-4
TGTGCCAGCAGCTTGAAGAGGGACGACTACGAGCAGTACTTC
CASSLKRDDYEQYF
>.|.|TRBJ2-2|TRBV6-1
TGTGCCAGCAGTGGGGGGAACACCGGGGAGCTGTTTTTT
CASSGGNTGELFF
>.|many|TRBJ2-1|TRBV12-3/TRBV12-4
TGTGCCAGCAGAGCACAATACAATGAGCAGTTCTTC
CASRAQYNEQFF
>.|medium-sized|TRBJ1-5|TRBV27
TGTGCCAGCAGTTCCAGACATGATAATCAGCCCCAGCATTTT
CASSSRHDNQPQHF
>.|medium-sized|TRBJ2-7|TRBV20-1
TGCAGTGCTAGAGATCCCTACGAGCAGTACTTC
CSARDPYEQYF
>.|few|TRBJ2-5|TRBV7-2
TGTGCCAGCAGCACGTCTAGAGGGGGGGCCGATGAGACCAAGTACTTC
CASSTSRGGADETKYF
>TRBD1|.|TRBJ1-2|TRBV4-1
TGCGCCAGCAGCCAGACAGGGTTCGGTTATGGCTACACCTTC
CASSQTGFGYGYTF
>.|.|TRBJ1-2|TRBV3-1
TGTGCCAGCAGCCACGAAGGACAGAAAGGGGCGGACTTC
CASSHEGQKGADF
>.|many|TRBJ1-1|TRBV11-1
TGTGCCAGCAGCATTCAGCCCACAGGGATGAACACTGAAGCTTTCTTT
CASSIQPTGMNTEAFF